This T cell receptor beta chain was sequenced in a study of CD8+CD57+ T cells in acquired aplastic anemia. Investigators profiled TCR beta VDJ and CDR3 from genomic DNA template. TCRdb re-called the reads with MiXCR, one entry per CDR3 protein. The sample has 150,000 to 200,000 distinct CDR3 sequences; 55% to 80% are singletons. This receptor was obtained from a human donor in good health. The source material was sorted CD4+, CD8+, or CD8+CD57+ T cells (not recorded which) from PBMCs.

The CDR3 coding sequence is TGTGCCAGCAGTTTAAGTACTAGCGGGCTCACAGATACGCAGTATTTT. Its translation is CASSLSTSGLTDTQYF. The chain recombines TRBV27 with TRBJ2-3, with 9 positions matching TRBD2. The CDR3 covers 16 residues. V gave up 2 bases and J gave up 2 bases; unmatched junction bases: 5. Germline V CDR1 and CDR2: MNHEY, SMNVEV (reference sequence).